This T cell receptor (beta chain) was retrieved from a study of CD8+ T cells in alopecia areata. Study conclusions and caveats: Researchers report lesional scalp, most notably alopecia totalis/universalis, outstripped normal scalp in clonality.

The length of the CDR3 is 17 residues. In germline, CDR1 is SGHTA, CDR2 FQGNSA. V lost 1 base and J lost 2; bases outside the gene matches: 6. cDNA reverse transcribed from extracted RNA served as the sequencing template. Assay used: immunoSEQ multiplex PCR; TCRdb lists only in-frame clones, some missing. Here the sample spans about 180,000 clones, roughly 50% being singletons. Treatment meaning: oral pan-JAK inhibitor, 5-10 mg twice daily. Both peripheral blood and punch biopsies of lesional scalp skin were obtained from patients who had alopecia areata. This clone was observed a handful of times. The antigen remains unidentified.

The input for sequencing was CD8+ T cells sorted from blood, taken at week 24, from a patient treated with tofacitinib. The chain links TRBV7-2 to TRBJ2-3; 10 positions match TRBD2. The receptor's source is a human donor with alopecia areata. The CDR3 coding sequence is TGTGCCAGCAGCTTAGTATTAGCGGGGGGCCCCACAGATACGCAGTATTTT. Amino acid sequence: CASSLVLAGGPTDTQYF.